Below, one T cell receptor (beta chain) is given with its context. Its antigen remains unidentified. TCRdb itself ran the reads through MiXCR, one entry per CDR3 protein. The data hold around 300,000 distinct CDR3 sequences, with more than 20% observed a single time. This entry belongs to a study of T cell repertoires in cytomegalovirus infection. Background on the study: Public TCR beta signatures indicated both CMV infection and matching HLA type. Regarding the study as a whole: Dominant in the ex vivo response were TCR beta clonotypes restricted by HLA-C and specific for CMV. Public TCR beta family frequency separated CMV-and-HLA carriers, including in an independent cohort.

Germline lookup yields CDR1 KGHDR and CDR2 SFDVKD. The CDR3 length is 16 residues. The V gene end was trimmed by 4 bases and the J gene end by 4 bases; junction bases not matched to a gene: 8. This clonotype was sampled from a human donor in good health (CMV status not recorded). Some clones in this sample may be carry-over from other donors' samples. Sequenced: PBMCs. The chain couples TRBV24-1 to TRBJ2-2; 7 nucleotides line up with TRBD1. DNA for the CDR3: TGTGCCACCAGTGACCCCACAGGGGACCTCACCGGGGAGCTGTTTTTT. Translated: CATSDPTGDLTGELFF.